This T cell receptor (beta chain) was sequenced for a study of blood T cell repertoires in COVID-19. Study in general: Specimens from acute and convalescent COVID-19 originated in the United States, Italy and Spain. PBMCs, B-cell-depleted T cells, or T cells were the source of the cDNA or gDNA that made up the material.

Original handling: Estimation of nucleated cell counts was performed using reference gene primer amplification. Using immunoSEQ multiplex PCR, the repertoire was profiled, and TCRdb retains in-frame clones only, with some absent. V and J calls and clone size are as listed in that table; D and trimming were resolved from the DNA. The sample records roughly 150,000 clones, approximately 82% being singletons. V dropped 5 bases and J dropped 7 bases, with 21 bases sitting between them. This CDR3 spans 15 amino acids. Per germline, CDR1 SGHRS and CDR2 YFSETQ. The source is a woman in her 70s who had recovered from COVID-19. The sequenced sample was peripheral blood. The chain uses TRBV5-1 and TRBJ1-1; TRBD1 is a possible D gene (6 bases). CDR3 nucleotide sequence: TGCGCCAGCAGGGCCTGGACAGTTGAACTTGATGAAGCTTTCTTT. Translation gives CASRAWTVELDEAFF.